These 10 T cell receptor beta chains came from one sample sequenced in a study of T cells in localized non-small cell lung cancer. Here immunoSEQ multiplex PCR was the method, and the copy in TCRdb shows in-frame clones only, minus some. The top ten clones hold 16% of a sample with about 1,300 clones, approximately 20% of them seen once. Source: normal lung tissue next to the tumor, taken before any cancer treatment. These receptors were collected from a woman aged 40 to 75 with stage I lung adenocarcinoma.

This clone showed up just a few times. The chain joins TRBV11-3 to TRBJ2-5, with 11 bases fitting TRBD2. Germline values: CDR1 SGHNT, CDR2 YENEEA. V shed 7 bases and J 5 bases; nucleotides not matched to a gene: 9. The CDR3 runs to 15 residues. The CDR3 DNA reads as TGTGCCAGCACCATAATACTAGCGGGAGATGAGACCCAGTACTTC. Residues: CASTIILAGDETQYF.

The J gene is TRBJ2-7, the V gene TRBV11-3; 14 bases fit TRBD2. There are 15 residues in the CDR3. V was pared by 4 bases and J by 12 bases, with 11 bases of the junction left unmatched. The germline V gene encodes CDR1 SGHNT and CDR2 YENEEA. CDR3 residues: CASSSKTSGGGPPYF. The CDR3 DNA reads TGTGCCAGCAGCTCGAAGACTAGCGGGGGGGGACCCCCGTACTTC.

This clone has more than one count but fewer than ten. The chain employs TRBV30 and TRBJ1-4; a possible D gene is TRBD1 (5 bases). Trimming left V 3 bases short and J 4 bases short, with 12 bases between. The germline CDR1 and CDR2 sequences are GTSNPN and SVGIG (reference sequence). The CDR3 spans 14 residues. CDR3: CAWSRDAFNEKLFF. The CDR3 DNA follows: TGTGCCTGGAGCCGGGACGCTTTTAATGAAAAACTGTTTTTT.

The chain carries TRBV5-1 and TRBJ1-3; D ambiguous. The CDR3 spans 14 residues. CDR1 is SGHRS and CDR2 is YFSETQ in the germline V gene. Trimming stripped 0 bases from V and 0 bases from J, with 4 bases between. CDR3 residues: CASSLGPSGNTIYF. As DNA, the CDR3 is TGCGCCAGCAGCTTGGGCCCCTCTGGAAACACCATATATTTT. Looking up the rest from reference TRBV5-1 and TRBJ1-3 gives the full variable domain: KAGVTQTPRYLIKTRGQQVTLSCSPISGHRSVSWYQQTPGQGLQFLFEYFSETQRNKGNFPGRFSGRQFSNSRSEMNVSTLELGDSALYLCASSLGPSGNTIYFGEGSWLTVV.

The V and J genes are TRBV11-3 and TRBJ2-2; 7 nucleotides agree with TRBD2. J gave up 6 bases and V 2 bases, and 6 bases lay outside the gene matches. This CDR3 has 15 amino acids. Germline assignment: CDR1 SGHNT and CDR2 YENEEA. This CDR3 reads CASSLIAGESGELFF. CDR3 sequence (DNA): TGTGCCAGCAGCTTAATCGCGGGAGAGTCCGGGGAGCTGTTTTTT.

This clone occurred a few times. The V gene is TRBV6-8, the J gene TRBJ1-1, with TRBD1 identical over 7 bases. Trimming cost V 8 bases and J 3 bases; bases outside gene matches: 9. The CDR3 extends over 14 amino acids. CDR1 MNHGY and CDR2 SAAAGT come from the germline V gene. The CDR3 coding sequence is TGTGCCAGCGGACCACAGGGGCGGTACACTGAAGCTTTCTTT. Encoded protein: CASGPQGRYTEAFF.

This clone was seen only a few times. The V call is TRBV28, the J call TRBJ2-1; 7 positions agree with TRBD1. After removal of 2 bases from V and 10 bases from J, the junction contained 5 bases not matched to a gene. Germline V CDR1 and CDR2: MDHEN, SYDVKM. The CDR3 runs 13 residues. The DNA of the CDR3 is TGTGCCAGCAGTTTAGCACAGGGGTGGGAGCAGTTCTTC. This encodes CASSLAQGWEQFF.

This clone is medium-sized in the sample. The V and J genes are TRBV9 and TRBJ2-3; 8 nucleotides line up with TRBD1. The junction had 12 bases not matched to a gene; V was cut back by 2 bases and J by 4 bases. Germline lookup yields CDR1 SGDLS and CDR2 YYNGEE. CDR3 length: 17 amino acids. The CDR3 loop is CASSVDPRDRNPDTQYF. The CDR3, as DNA: TGTGCCAGCAGCGTCGATCCGCGGGACAGGAATCCAGATACGCAGTATTTT.

The V call is TRBV14, the J call TRBJ2-7; D call uncertain. Germline loops: CDR1 SGHDN, CDR2 FVKESK. V lost 4 bases and J lost 3, with 4 bases in between. CDR3 length: 11 residues. The CDR3 protein is CASSLGYEQYF. The CDR3 coding sequence is TGTGCCAGCAGCCTTGGCTACGAGCAGTACTTC. Drawing the rest from reference TRBV14 and TRBJ2-7, the complete variable domain is EAGVTQFPSHSVIEKGQTVTLRCDPISGHDNLYWYRRVMGKEIKFLLHFVKESKQDESGMPNNRFLAERTGGTYSTLKVQPAELEDSGVYFCASSLGYEQYFGPGTRLTVT.

This clone has only a few counts. The V gene is TRBV19, the J gene TRBJ2-2; the D is unclear. V lost 8 bases to trimming and J lost 0 bases, with 7 bases between them. Germline V lookup: CDR1 LNHDA, CDR2 SQIVND (reference sequence). The CDR3 covers 13 residues. The CDR3 region is CASANANTGELFF. In DNA form, the CDR3 reads TGTGCCAGTGCAAACGCGAACACCGGGGAGCTGTTTTTT.